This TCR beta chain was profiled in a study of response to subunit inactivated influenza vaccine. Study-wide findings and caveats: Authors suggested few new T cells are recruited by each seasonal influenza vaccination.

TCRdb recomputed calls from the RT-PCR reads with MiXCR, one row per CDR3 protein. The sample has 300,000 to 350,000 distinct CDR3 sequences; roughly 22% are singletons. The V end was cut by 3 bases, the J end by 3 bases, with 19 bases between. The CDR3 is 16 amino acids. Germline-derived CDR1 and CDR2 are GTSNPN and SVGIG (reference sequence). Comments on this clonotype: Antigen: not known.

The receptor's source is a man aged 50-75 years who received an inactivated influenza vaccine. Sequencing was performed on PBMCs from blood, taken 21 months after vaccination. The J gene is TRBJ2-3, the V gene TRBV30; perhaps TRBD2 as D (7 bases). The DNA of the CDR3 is TGTGCCTGGAGGCATCTTAGGGGGGGTCGTACAGATACGCAGTATTTT. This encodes CAWRHLRGGRTDTQYF.